This is a list of T cell receptor beta chains from one sample in a study of CD4 T cells in relation to SARS-CoV-2 and coronaviruses. The table came from immunoSEQ multiplex PCR; TCRdb's copy has only in-frame clones and leaves some out. The table lists some 44,000 clones, almost 85% of them singletons, with 1.4% in the top ten. No antigen has been assigned to these receptors. The sample was naive CD4+ T cells from PBMCs, cultured in vitro. Receptor source: an adult with COVID-19. The CDR3 runs from the conserved cysteine through the conserved F or W. The D gene is left open where the match is weak. Expanded clones are given a class, and other clones once, few, many or no size at all.

>TRBV7-9|TRBJ2-4|few|-
CASSSPMAVRGAKNIQYF
TGTGCCAGCAGCTCTCCTATGGCCGTGAGAGGGGCCAAAAACATTCAGTACTTC
>TRBV6-2/TRBV6-3|TRBJ2-5|-|-
CASSYEAETQYF
TGTGCCAGCAGTTATGAAGCAGAGACCCAGTACTTC
>TRBV18|TRBJ1-1|-|-
CASSPGLMNTEAFF
TGTGCCAGCTCACCAGGACTGATGAACACTGAAGCTTTCTTT
>TRBV4-1|TRBJ2-5|-|-
CASSQDPWEESETQYF
TGCGCCAGCAGCCAAGATCCGTGGGAAGAGTCGGAGACCCAGTACTTC
>TRBV27|TRBJ1-6|medium-sized|-
CASRRRLINSPLHF
TGTGCCAGCAGAAGGCGACTGATTAATTCACCCCTCCACTTT
>TRBV7-2|TRBJ2-3|-|TRBD2
CASLAGGPQYF
TGTGCCTCACTAGCGGGAGGGCCGCAGTATTTT
>TRBV5-1|TRBJ2-3|-|-
CASSRRRWAPTDTQYF
TGCGCCAGCAGCCGGCGGAGGTGGGCTCCCACAGATACGCAGTATTTT
>TRBV5-4|TRBJ2-7|-|-
CASSIGRGYEQYF
TGTGCCAGCAGCATCGGACGGGGATACGAGCAGTACTTC
>TRBV15|TRBJ2-2|-|-
CATSRATTRLNTGELFF
TGTGCCACCAGCAGGGCAACAACCAGATTAAACACCGGGGAGCTGTTTTTT
>TRBV11-2|TRBJ2-5|-|TRBD1
CASSLVGQGAETQYF
TGTGCCAGCAGCTTAGTGGGACAGGGGGCAGAGACCCAGTACTTC
>TRBV6-5|TRBJ1-4|-|-
CASSSYGTNEKLFF
TGTGCCAGCAGTTCCTACGGAACTAACGAAAAACTGTTTTTT
>TRBV5-1|TRBJ2-2|-|TRBD2
CASSLRVTSGKTGELFF
TGCGCCAGCAGCCTCCGCGTTACTAGCGGGAAAACCGGGGAGCTGTTTTTT
>TRBV27|TRBJ2-1|once|TRBD1
CASSRTGDVFF
TGTGCCAGCAGTCGGACAGGGGATGTGTTCTTC
>TRBV30|TRBJ2-1|-|-
CAWSVQGGGVPPYNEQFF
TGTGCCTGGAGTGTACAAGGGGGAGGGGTCCCCCCCTACAATGAGCAGTTCTTC
>TRBV7-2|TRBJ2-5|-|-
CASSLAVDGWRTQYF
TGTGCCAGCAGCTTAGCTGTCGATGGATGGAGGACCCAGTACTTC
>TRBV21-1|TRBJ2-5|-|-
CASRQSNGETQYF
TGTGCCAGCCGCCAGTCCAATGGTGAGACCCAGTACTTC
>TRBV2|TRBJ2-5|once|TRBD1
CASSRQGLETQYF
TGTGCCAGCAGTCGACAGGGATTGGAGACCCAGTACTTC
>TRBV4-1|TRBJ2-1|-|-
CASSQTSRSSYNEQFF
TGCGCCAGCAGCCAAACATCAAGGAGCTCCTACAATGAGCAGTTCTTC
>TRBV3-1/TRBV3-2|TRBJ2-7|-|-
CASSHGQNYEQYF
TGTGCCAGCAGTCACGGACAGAACTACGAGCAGTACTTC
>TRBV14|TRBJ2-7|-|TRBD1
CASSARGTGVSYEQYF
TGTGCCAGCAGCGCCCGTGGGACAGGAGTGTCCTACGAGCAGTACTTC
>TRBV6-6|TRBJ2-1|-|TRBD2
CASSYTSGRAGNEQFF
TGTGCCAGCAGTTACACTAGCGGGAGGGCCGGAAATGAGCAGTTCTTC
>TRBV3-1/TRBV3-2|TRBJ2-5|-|TRBD2
CASSQDLGLAQETQYF
TGTGCCAGCAGCCAAGATTTGGGACTAGCGCAAGAGACCCAGTACTTC
>TRBV9|TRBJ2-3|-|-
CASSVQGMSTDTQYF
TGTGCCAGCAGCGTTCAGGGGATGAGCACAGATACGCAGTATTTT
>TRBV27|TRBJ2-2|-|-
CASSFSLAGELFF
TGTGCCAGCAGTTTTAGCTTAGCCGGGGAGCTGTTTTTT
>TRBV14|TRBJ2-1|-|TRBD2
CASSQETSGNEQFF
TGTGCCAGCAGCCAAGAGACTAGCGGAAATGAGCAGTTCTTC
>TRBV5-6|TRBJ1-2|-|TRBD1
CASRFTGTGSFYGYTF
TGTGCCAGCAGGTTTACCGGGACAGGGAGTTTTTATGGCTACACCTTC
>TRBV7-2|TRBJ1-4|-|-
CASRIGPSPNEKLFF
TGTGCCAGCAGGATAGGGCCTTCGCCTAATGAAAAACTGTTTTTT
>TRBV7-9|TRBJ1-1|-|TRBD1
CASSLGGQGRGAFF
TGTGCCAGCAGCTTAGGGGGACAGGGAAGGGGAGCTTTCTTT
>TRBV5-4|TRBJ2-5|-|-
CASSAGGTRPETQYF
TGTGCCAGCAGCGCCGGCGGTACTAGACCCGAGACCCAGTACTTC
>TRBV3-1/TRBV3-2|TRBJ2-1|-|-
CASSPDWSREQFF
TGTGCCAGCAGCCCCGATTGGAGTCGGGAGCAGTTCTTC
>TRBV7-3|TRBJ1-5|-|-
CASSLDIRASNQPQHF
TGTGCCAGCAGCTTAGATATCCGGGCGAGCAATCAGCCCCAGCATTTT